Given below is one T cell receptor (beta chain) in context. The data belong to a study of identical twins. V was clipped by 0 bases and J by 8 bases; unmatched bases: 7. In germline, CDR1 is SGHNT, CDR2 YENEEA. The CDR3 has 15 amino acids. A universal primer site arose from template switching, and cDNA bore unique molecular identifiers. From the 5' RACE reads, TCRdb called clonotypes with MiXCR, one entry per CDR3 protein. Among around 490,000 distinct CDR3 sequences, 20% to 25% were seen once, and the ten largest hold 0.48%. These data were also filed under a second study, of yellow fever vaccine responses in identical twins. That work adds: Vaccine-induced T cell responses in twins were reportedly observed to appear partly convergent, partly personalized.

The sequence was collected from a woman aged 18-30 years in good health. The sequenced material came from CD4+ T cells sorted from blood. The chain carries TRBV11-3 and TRBJ2-1; 7 bases map to TRBD2. The CDR3 loop reads CASSLEGLPADEQFF. Here the CDR3 DNA reads TGTGCCAGCAGCTTAGAGGGACTACCAGCCGATGAGCAGTTCTTC.